This note documents a single T cell receptor (beta chain) sequence. Sequencing was performed with immunoSEQ multiplex PCR; in TCRdb, only in-frame clones are kept and a portion is missing. The table records 150,000 to 200,000 clones, around 90% of them present only once. This sample stems from a study of control samples from healthy donors and cancer patients. Germline V CDR1 and CDR2: KGHDR, SFDVKD. The CDR3 totals 14 residues. The junction had 0 bases not matched to a gene; V was cut back by 2 bases and J by 2 bases. This sequence joins TRBV24-1 and TRBJ2-5, with TRBD1 matching over 8 bases. The origin of this receptor is a woman aged 25 to 39 in good health. Sequencing used blood. DNA of the CDR3: TGTGCCACCAGTGATTGGGACAGGCAAGAGACCCAGTACTTC. Protein: CATSDWDRQETQYF.